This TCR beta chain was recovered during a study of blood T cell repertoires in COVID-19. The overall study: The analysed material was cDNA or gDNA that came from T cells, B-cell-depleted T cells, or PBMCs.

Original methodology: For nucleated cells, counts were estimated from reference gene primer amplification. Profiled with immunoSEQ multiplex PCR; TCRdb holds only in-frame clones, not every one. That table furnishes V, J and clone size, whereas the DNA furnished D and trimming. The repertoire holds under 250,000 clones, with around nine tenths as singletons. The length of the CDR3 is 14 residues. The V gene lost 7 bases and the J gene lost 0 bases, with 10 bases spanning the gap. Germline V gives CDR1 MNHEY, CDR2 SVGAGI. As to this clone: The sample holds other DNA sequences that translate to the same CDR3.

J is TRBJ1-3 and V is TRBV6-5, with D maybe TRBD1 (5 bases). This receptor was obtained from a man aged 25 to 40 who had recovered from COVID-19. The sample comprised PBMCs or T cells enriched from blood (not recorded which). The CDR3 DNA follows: TGTGCCAGCAAGACGGGGGTCTCTGGAAACACCATATATTTT. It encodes CASKTGVSGNTIYF.